This TCR beta chain was observed in a study of blood T cell repertoires in COVID-19. Whole-study context: Samples came from the United States, Italy and Spain, spanning acute and convalescent COVID-19.

This clone appeared a few times. Original methodology: For nucleated cells, counts were estimated from reference gene primer amplification. The protocol was immunoSEQ multiplex PCR, while the TCRdb copy is restricted to in-frame clones and leaves out a portion. The V and J calls and clone size come from that table; D and trimming were worked out from the DNA. The table includes around 80,000 clones, more than 65% detected once. The CDR3 totals 13 residues. Per germline, CDR1 LNHDA and CDR2 SQIVND (reference sequence). V lost 5 bases and J 4 bases, leaving 11 bases between the germline ends. The sequenced material came from peripheral blood. The chain is built from TRBV19 and TRBJ1-1, with D unclear. This TCR was sampled from a woman aged 80 or over with active or convalescent COVID-19. CDR3 sequence reads: CASSSRLGTEAFF. As DNA, the CDR3 is TGTGCCAGTAGTTCCAGGTTGGGCACTGAAGCTTTCTTT.